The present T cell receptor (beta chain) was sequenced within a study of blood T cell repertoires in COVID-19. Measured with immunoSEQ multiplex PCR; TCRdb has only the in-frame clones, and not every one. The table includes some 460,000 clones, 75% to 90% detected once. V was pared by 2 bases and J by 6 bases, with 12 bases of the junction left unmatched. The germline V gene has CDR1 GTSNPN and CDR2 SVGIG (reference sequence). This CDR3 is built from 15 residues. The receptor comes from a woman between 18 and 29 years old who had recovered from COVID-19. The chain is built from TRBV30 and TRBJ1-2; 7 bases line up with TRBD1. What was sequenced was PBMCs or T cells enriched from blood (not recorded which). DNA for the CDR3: TGTGCCTGGAGTCCCCCACAGGGACAGAAGCATGGCTACACCTTC. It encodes CAWSPPQGQKHGYTF.